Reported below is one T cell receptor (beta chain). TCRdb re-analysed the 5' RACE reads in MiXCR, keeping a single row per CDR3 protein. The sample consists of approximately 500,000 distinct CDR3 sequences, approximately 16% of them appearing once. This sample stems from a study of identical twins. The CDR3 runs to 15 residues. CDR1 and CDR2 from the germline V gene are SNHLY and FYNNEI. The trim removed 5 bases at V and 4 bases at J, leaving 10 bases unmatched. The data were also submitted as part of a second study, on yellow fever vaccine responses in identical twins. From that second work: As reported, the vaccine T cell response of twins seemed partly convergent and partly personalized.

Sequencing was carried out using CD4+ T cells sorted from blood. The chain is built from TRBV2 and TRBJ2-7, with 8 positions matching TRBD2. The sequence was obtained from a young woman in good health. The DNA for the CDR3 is TGTGCCAGCAGTCGCCACGGGGGGGGTGGATACGAGCAGTACTTC. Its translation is CASSRHGGGGYEQYF.